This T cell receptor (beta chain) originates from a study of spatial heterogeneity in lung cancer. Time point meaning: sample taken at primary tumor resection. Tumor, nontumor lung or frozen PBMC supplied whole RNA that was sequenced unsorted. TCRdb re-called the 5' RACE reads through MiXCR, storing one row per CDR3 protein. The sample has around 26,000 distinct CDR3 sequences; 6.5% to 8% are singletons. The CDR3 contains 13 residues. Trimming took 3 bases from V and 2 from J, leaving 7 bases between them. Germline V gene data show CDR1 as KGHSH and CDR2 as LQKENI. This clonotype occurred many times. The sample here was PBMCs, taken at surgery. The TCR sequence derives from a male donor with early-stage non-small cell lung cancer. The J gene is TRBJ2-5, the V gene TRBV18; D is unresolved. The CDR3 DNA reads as TGTGCCAGCTCACCTCGGTCGCAAGAGACCCAGTACTTC. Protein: CASSPRSQETQYF.